This T cell receptor (beta chain) originates from a study of blood T cells in healthy people across ages. Points from the study as a whole: Diversity of TCR beta per million T cells declined in a roughly linear way with age.

Healthy Russian Caucasian donors spanned ages about 6 to 100 years. The total RNA that was extracted per sample amounted to at least 5 micrograms. Alongside a J-beta primer mix, a sample-barcoded 5' primer served in a second PCR lasting roughly 7 to 11 cycles. Any given sample supplied a minimum of 2.5 million CDR3-containing paired-end reads. Using its own MiXCR run on the 5' RACE reads, TCRdb lists one record per CDR3 protein. The table includes roughly 640,000 distinct CDR3 sequences, roughly 31% detected once. This clonotype appeared many times. Its target is not known. The sequence was obtained from a woman aged 80 or over in good health. Sequencing was done on a sample of blood.

CDR3 sequence reads: CASSYLREETQYF. Written as DNA, the CDR3 is TGTGCCAGCAGTTACTTGCGGGAAGAGACCCAGTACTTC. V usage is TRBV6-2 or TRBV6-3 and J usage is TRBJ2-5; TRBD2 might be the D (5 bases). The V end was cut by 1 base, the J end by 3 bases, with 6 bases between. The CDR3 covers 13 residues. Germline CDR1 reads MNHEY; CDR2 reads SVGEGT.